This entry features one T cell receptor (beta chain) sequence. Which antigen it targets is not known. Base qualities are not provided; no much larger clone lies one nucleotide away. Germline trimming amounts to 9 bases on V and 6 bases on J, with 10 as the count of junction bases outside the gene matches. Based on the germline V gene (reference sequence), the CDR1 and CDR2 sequences are LNHDA and SQIVND. The CDR3 starts with the cysteine, ends with the phenylalanine, and has 13 residues. Only the CDR3 DNA is retained, 39 bases long and in frame from the first base. The trial excluded patients who had a history of autoimmune disease or were on systemic immunosuppression. Peripheral blood for TCR sequencing was collected from all dose cohorts at baseline, on cycle 4 day 1, and on cycle 7 day 1. Samples were obtained from an open-label, multicenter, first-in-human phase I dose-escalation trial of ivuxolimab. Adults with locally advanced or metastatic melanoma, renal cell carcinoma, hepatocellular carcinoma or head and neck squamous cell carcinoma were enrolled in the trial. CD4+ and CD8+ T cells were sorted separately from peripheral blood before TCR sequencing.

This record comes from a study of OX40 agonist ivuxolimab in advanced cancers. Regarding the study in general: Ivuxolimab was an agonistic, fully human IgG2 monoclonal antibody directed against OX40 (CD134), a costimulatory receptor. In the dose-escalation cohort, 82.7% of patients were male, and the mean age was around 60 years, with a range of 23 to 79. Peripheral TCRbeta sequencing was intended to test whether TCR sequence diversity was altered and clonal T-cell expansion was caused by ivuxolimab. Prior anti-PD-1, anti-PD-L1 or anti-CTLA-4 therapy was permitted, and checkpoint inhibitors had been received by about 37% of dose-escalation patients. Of the approximately 50 dose-escalation patients, hepatocellular carcinoma was present in roughly 19, melanoma in roughly 15, renal cell carcinoma in 9 and head and neck cancer in 9. Partial responses were achieved by three dose-escalation patients, of whom one had hepatocellular carcinoma and two had cutaneous melanoma. The monotherapy dose-escalation portion (N ≈ 50 patients) of the phase I ivuxolimab trial is reported in the paper. Intravenous ivuxolimab was administered to patients every 2 weeks at six dose levels: 0.01, 0.1, 0.3, 1.5, 3 and 10 mg/kg.

For sequencing of the TCRbeta CDR3 region, genomic DNA was extracted from the sorted cells. The immunoSEQ Assay was used to sequence the TCRbeta CDR3 regions. Drawn from immuneACCESS, this table holds only the in-frame rearrangements with V and J called that TCRdb kept. Clones are partly lost; checked studies trace under half to an unresolved V gene and leave the rest unexplained. The sample table holds some 19,000 clones, of which roughly 79% were seen once. The ten largest clones represent roughly 20% of the sample. Results and caveats for the whole study, not just this receptor: At doses from 0.1 to 3.0 mg/kg, clonal expansion was seen in both CD4+ and CD8+ blood T cells between baseline and week 6. Which antigens the clonally expanded peripheral T cells were specific for was not determined. In the 0.1-3.0 mg/kg groups, partial responders had among the lowest normalized peripheral clonal expansion, particularly in CD8+ T cells. Low levels of normalized T-cell clonal expansion were also seen in some patients who did not respond. After ivuxolimab, more expanded clones were found on average in CD8+ T cells than in CD4+ T cells.

The clonotype comes from an adult with an advanced solid tumor such as melanoma, head and neck, liver or kidney cancer. This sample comprised CD4+ or CD8+ T cells sorted from blood, obtained in a trial of the OX40 agonist ivuxolimab. The chain is made from TRBV19 and TRBJ1-1; 7 of the junction bases match TRBD1. The CDR3 corresponds to CASQSTGIAEAFF. The sequenced DNA: TGTGCCAGCCAATCGACAGGGATCGCTGAAGCTTTCTTT.